The text below deals with one TCR beta chain. The CDR3 runs 15 residues. The J segment lost 0 bases and the V segment lost 5 bases, leaving 6 bases of the junction unmatched. Germline V lookup: CDR1 MGHDK, CDR2 SYGVNS. This entry is derived from a study of blood T cell repertoires in COVID-19. Study as a whole: COVID-19 samples, acute and convalescent, were from the United States, Italy and Spain. PBMCs, B-cell-depleted T cells, or T cells were the source of the cDNA or gDNA that made up the material.

Authors' processing steps: Quantification of nucleated cells was approximated via reference gene primer amplification. The table came from immunoSEQ multiplex PCR; TCRdb's copy has only in-frame clones and leaves some out. V, J and clone size reflect that table, while D and trimming were determined from the DNA. The sample contains under 80,000 clones, approximately 78% of which appear only once. Sequenced input: peripheral blood. The TCR sequence derives from a woman of 80 years or more with active or convalescent COVID-19. The chain combines TRBV25-1 with TRBJ2-7; TRBD1 aligns across 8 bases. The CDR3 is CASSRDRLSSYEQYF. CDR3 nucleotides: TGTGCCAGCAGTAGGGACAGGTTAAGCTCCTACGAGCAGTACTTC.